The 8 T cell receptor beta chains presented below share a single source sample, sequenced in a study of early T cells in non-severe SARS-CoV-2 infection. MiXCR, run by TCRdb on the 5' RACE reads, gives a single entry per CDR3 protein. The sample has around 100,000 distinct CDR3 sequences; about 12% are singletons. The specimen sequenced was whole blood. These receptors all stem from an adult who was a healthcare worker with PCR-confirmed SARS-CoV-2 infection or an uninfected control (not recorded which).

This clonotype showed up many times. The chain recombines TRBV5-6 with TRBJ2-1; no reliable D call. This CDR3 has 16 amino acids. Germline lookup yields CDR1 SGHDT and CDR2 YYEEEE. V lost 0 bases and J 6 bases, leaving 16 bases between the germline ends. Written as DNA, the CDR3 is TGTGCCAGCAGCTTGGACAGCCTACTTATCAGCAATGAGCAGTTCTTC. Its protein product is CASSLDSLLISNEQFF. The full variable domain, its missing parts supplied by reference TRBV5-6 and TRBJ2-1, is DAGVTQSPTHLIKTRGQQVTLRCSPKSGHDTVSWYQQALGQGPQFIFQYYEEEERQRGNFPDRFSGHQFPNYSSELNVNALLLGDSALYLCASSLDSLLISNEQFFGPGTRLTVL.

This clonotype was seen repeatedly, ten times or more. The chain joins TRBV28 to TRBJ2-3; TRBD2 agrees at 7 bases. CDR1 and CDR2 from the germline V gene are MDHEN and SYDVKM. V was clipped by 6 bases and J by 6 bases; unmatched bases: 12. The CDR3 spans 15 residues. The CDR3 nucleotides are TGTGCCAGCAGGAGGTTTACTAGCGCGGACGATACGCAGTATTTT. Residues: CASRRFTSADDTQYF.

The chain recombines TRBV12-3 or TRBV12-4 with TRBJ2-2; TRBD1 matches at 8 bases. This CDR3 has 14 residues. V trimming: 7 bases; J trimming: 6 bases; junction bases outside the gene matches: 7. The DNA of the CDR3 is TGTGCCAGCACTGTGACAGGGGCACCCGGGGAGCTGTTTTTT. Translation gives CASTVTGAPGELFF.

The table lists this clonotype with many counts. The genes are TRBV6-4 and TRBJ2-3; D ambiguous. Germline-derived CDR1 and CDR2 are MRHNA and SNTAGT. Trimming removed 4 bases at V and 2 bases at J, with 7 bases between. This CDR3 spans 13 amino acids. The CDR3 is CASSGSDTDTQYF. In nucleotides, the CDR3 is TGTGCCAGCAGTGGGAGCGACACAGATACGCAGTATTTT.

This clonotype occurred once. The rearrangement joins TRBV28 to TRBJ2-7, with 12 nucleotides matching TRBD2. V gave up 2 bases and J gave up 5 bases; unmatched junction bases: 4. This CDR3 is 15 amino acids long. CDR1 is MDHEN and CDR2 is SYDVKM in the germline V gene. The DNA for the CDR3 is TGTGCCAGCAGTTTACTAGCGGGAGGGCCCCACGAGCAGTACTTC. It specifies CASSLLAGGPHEQYF. Looking up the rest from reference TRBV28 and TRBJ2-7 gives the full variable domain: DVKVTQSSRYLVKRTGEKVFLECVQDMDHENMFWYRQDPGLGLRLIYFSYDVKMKEKGDIPEGYSVSREKKERFSLILESASTNQTSMYLCASSLLAGGPHEQYFGPGTRLTVT.

This clonotype came up a few times. This chain connects TRBV15 to TRBJ2-7, with no clear D. CDR1 is LNHNV and CDR2 is YYDKDF in the germline V gene (reference sequence). Trimming stripped 0 bases from V and 6 bases from J, with 9 bases between. The CDR3 has 13 residues. The CDR3 coding sequence is TGTGCCACCAGCAGAGATGAGTCGGGCGAGCAGTACTTC. This gives the protein CATSRDESGEQYF. Filled out from reference TRBV15 and TRBJ2-7, the complete variable domain reads DAMVIQNPRYQVTQFGKPVTLSCSQTLNHNVMYWYQQKSSQAPKLLFHYYDKDFNNEADTPDNFQSRRPNTSFCFLDIRSPGLGDTAMYLCATSRDESGEQYFGPGTRLTVT.

The V call is TRBV6-5, the J call TRBJ2-7, with D perhaps TRBD1 or TRBD2 (5 bases each). This CDR3 has 15 residues. The V end lost 5 bases, the J end lost 0 bases, and 14 bases lay between the germline ends. CDR1 and CDR2 from the germline V gene are MNHEY and SVGAGI. The CDR3 sequence is CASSGGVGASYEQYF. In DNA, the CDR3 is TGTGCCAGCAGTGGGGGTGTGGGAGCCTCCTACGAGCAGTACTTC.

This chain links TRBV10-2 with TRBJ2-1, with D possibly matching TRBD1 (5 bases). V lost 7 bases and J lost 6, with 10 bases in between. The CDR3 covers 12 residues. The germline CDR1 and CDR2 sequences are WSHSY and SAAADI. DNA of the CDR3: TGCGCCAGCACCTATAGGGGCAATGAGCAGTTCTTC. Its translation: CASTYRGNEQFF.